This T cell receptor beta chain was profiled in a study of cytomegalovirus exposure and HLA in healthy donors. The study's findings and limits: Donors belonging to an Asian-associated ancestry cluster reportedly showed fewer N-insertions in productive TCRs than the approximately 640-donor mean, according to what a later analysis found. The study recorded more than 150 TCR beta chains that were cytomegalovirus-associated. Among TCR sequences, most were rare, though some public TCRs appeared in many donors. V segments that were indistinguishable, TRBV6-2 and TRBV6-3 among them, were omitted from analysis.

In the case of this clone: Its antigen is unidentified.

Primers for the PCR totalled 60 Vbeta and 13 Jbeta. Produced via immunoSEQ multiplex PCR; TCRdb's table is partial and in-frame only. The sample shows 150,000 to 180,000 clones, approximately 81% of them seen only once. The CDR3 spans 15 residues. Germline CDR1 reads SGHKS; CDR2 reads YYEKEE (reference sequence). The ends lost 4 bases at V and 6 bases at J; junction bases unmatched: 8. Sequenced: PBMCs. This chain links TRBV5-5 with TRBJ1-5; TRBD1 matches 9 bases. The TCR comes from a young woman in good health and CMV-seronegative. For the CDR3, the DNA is TGTGCCAGCAGCCGAGGGGGACAGGGTACTCAGCCCCAGCATTTT. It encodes CASSRGGQGTQPQHF. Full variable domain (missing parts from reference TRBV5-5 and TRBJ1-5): DAGVTQSPTHLIKTRGQQVTLRCSPISGHKSVSWYQQVLGQGPQFIFQYYEKEERGRGNFPDRFSARQFPNYSSELNVNALLLGDSALYLCASSRGGQGTQPQHFGDGTRLSIL.